The clone carrying this T cell receptor (beta chain) came up a few times. The record originates from a study of molecular identifiers for immune sequencing clone quantification. Each CDR3 protein is one row after TCRdb ran MiXCR on the PCR reads. This table has roughly 300,000 distinct CDR3 sequences, 24% appearing once. The origin of this receptor is a human donor in good health. Some libraries in this study had Jurkat cell RNA spiked in. What was sequenced was naive CD8+ T cells from blood, with Jurkat cell RNA spiked in. Stated subset: FACS-sorted CD8+CD4-CCR7+CD45RA+ naive T cells.

The DNA of the CDR3 is TGTGCCAGCAGGGAAGTTACCGGGGGCGGCCACTACGAGCAGTACTTC. This encodes CASREVTGGGHYEQYF. V is TRBV6-2 or TRBV6-3 and J is TRBJ2-7; D tentatively reads TRBD1 or TRBD2 (6 bases each). This CDR3 is 16 amino acids long. Germline CDR1 is MNHEY and CDR2 is SVGEGT. V was trimmed by 6 bases and J by 3 bases, leaving 21 bases between them.